This TCR beta chain was observed in a study of CD8+ T cells in alopecia areata. RNA was isolated and reverse transcribed to cDNA, the sequencing template. This table comes from immunoSEQ multiplex PCR, and its TCRdb copy is limited to in-frame clones, with some not included. The table shows fewer than 250,000 clones, with 50% to 60% occurring only once. V shed 7 bases and J 3 bases; nucleotides not matched to a gene: 4. CDR3 length: 14 amino acids. CDR1 SQVTM and CDR2 ANQGSEA come from the germline V gene. The treatment denotes: oral pan-JAK inhibitor, 5-10 mg twice daily. Both peripheral blood and punch biopsies of lesional scalp skin were obtained from patients who had alopecia areata. This clone was recorded a few times.

This receptor was taken from a human donor with alopecia areata. Sample: CD4+ T cells sorted from blood, taken at week 4, from a patient treated with tofacitinib. This chain connects TRBV29-1 to TRBJ2-2, with 11 bases that match TRBD2. The CDR3 reads CSAALAGDTGELFF. The CDR3, as DNA: TGCAGCGCCGCACTAGCGGGAGACACCGGGGAGCTGTTTTTT.